This T cell receptor (beta chain) was sequenced in a study of OX40 agonist ivuxolimab in advanced cancers. Study-wide context: Ivuxolimab was an agonistic, fully human IgG2 monoclonal antibody directed against OX40 (CD134), a costimulatory receptor. The paper reports the monotherapy dose-escalation portion (N of about 51 patients) of the phase I ivuxolimab trial. Peripheral TCRbeta sequencing aimed to test whether ivuxolimab altered TCR sequence diversity and caused clonal T-cell expansion. Intravenous ivuxolimab was administered to patients every 2 weeks at six dose levels: 0.01, 0.1, 0.3, 1.5, 3 and 10 mg/kg. Patients were allowed to have had prior anti-PD-1, anti-PD-L1 or anti-CTLA-4 therapy, and around two fifths of the dose-escalation patients had been treated with checkpoint inhibitors. The dose-escalation cohort was 82.7% male with a mean age of about 54 years, ranging from roughly 23 to 80. Among the roughly 54 dose-escalation patients, 19 had hepatocellular carcinoma, roughly 15 melanoma, 9 renal cell carcinoma and 9 head and neck cancer. Partial responses occurred in three dose-escalation patients: two with cutaneous melanoma and one with hepatocellular carcinoma. Results and caveats for the whole study, not just this receptor: At doses of 0.1 to 3.0 mg/kg, clonal expansion of both CD4+ and CD8+ blood T cells was observed from baseline to week 6. Antigen specificity was not determined for the clonally expanded peripheral T cells. In the 0.1-3.0 mg/kg groups, partial responders had among the lowest normalized peripheral clonal expansion, particularly in CD8+ T cells. Low levels of normalized T-cell clonal expansion were also seen in some patients who did not respond. After ivuxolimab, CD8+ T cells had more expanded clones than CD4+ T cells on average.

To sequence the TCRbeta CDR3 region, genomic DNA was isolated from the sorted cells. The immunoSEQ Assay was used for sequencing of TCRbeta CDR3 regions. TCRdb provides this immuneACCESS table in a form limited to in-frame rearrangements. Some clones are lacking; in checked studies, under half of them reflect an unresolved V gene, and why the rest are absent is not known. This sample comprises 70,000 to 80,000 clones, 85% to 90% of them detected only once. The leading ten clones occupy 0.7% to 1% of the sample. This clone was seen more than once but under ten times. Which antigen it targets is not known. Per-base quality was not reported, and no clone a single base away is much larger than it. Patients with autoimmune disease history or receiving systemic immunosuppression were excluded from the trial. Peripheral blood for TCR sequencing was collected from all dose cohorts at baseline, on cycle 4 day 1, and on cycle 7 day 1. The samples were taken from a phase I, first-in-human, multicenter, open-label dose-escalation trial of ivuxolimab. Adults with locally advanced or metastatic melanoma, renal cell carcinoma, hepatocellular carcinoma or head and neck squamous cell carcinoma were enrolled in the trial. Before TCR sequencing, CD4+ T cells and CD8+ T cells were sorted from peripheral blood as separate populations.

This TCR was sampled from an adult with an advanced solid tumor such as melanoma, head and neck, liver or kidney cancer. The sequencing used CD4+ or CD8+ T cells sorted from blood, collected in a trial of the OX40 agonist ivuxolimab.

The CDR3 corresponds to CASSLGGILSSYEQYF. In nucleotides, the sequence is TGTGCCAGCAGCTTAGGCGGCATCCTGAGCTCCTACGAGCAGTACTTC. This sequence uses TRBV13 and TRBJ2-7; the D gene identity is not certain. Reading from cysteine to phenylalanine, the CDR3 counts 16 amino acids. The retained sequence is limited to the CDR3, 48 bases, with the frame set at the first base. Cut back by 0 bases and 0 bases, the V and J ends lie 12 bases apart. For CDR1 and CDR2, the germline V gene (reference sequence) lists PRHDT and FYEKMQ.